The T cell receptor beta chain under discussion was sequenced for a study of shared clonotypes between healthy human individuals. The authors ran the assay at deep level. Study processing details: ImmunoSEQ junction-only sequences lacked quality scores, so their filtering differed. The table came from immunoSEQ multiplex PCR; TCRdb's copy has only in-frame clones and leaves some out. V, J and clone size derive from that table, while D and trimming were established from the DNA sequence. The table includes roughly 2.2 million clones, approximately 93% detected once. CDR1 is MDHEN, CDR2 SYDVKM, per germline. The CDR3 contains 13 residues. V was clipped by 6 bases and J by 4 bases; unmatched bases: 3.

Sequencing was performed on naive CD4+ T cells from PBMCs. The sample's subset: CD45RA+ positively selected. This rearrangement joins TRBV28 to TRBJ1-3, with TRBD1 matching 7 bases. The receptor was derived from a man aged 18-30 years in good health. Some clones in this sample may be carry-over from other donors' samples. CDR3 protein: CASRTGHGNTIYF. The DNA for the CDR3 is TGTGCCAGCAGGACAGGGCACGGAAACACCATATATTTT.